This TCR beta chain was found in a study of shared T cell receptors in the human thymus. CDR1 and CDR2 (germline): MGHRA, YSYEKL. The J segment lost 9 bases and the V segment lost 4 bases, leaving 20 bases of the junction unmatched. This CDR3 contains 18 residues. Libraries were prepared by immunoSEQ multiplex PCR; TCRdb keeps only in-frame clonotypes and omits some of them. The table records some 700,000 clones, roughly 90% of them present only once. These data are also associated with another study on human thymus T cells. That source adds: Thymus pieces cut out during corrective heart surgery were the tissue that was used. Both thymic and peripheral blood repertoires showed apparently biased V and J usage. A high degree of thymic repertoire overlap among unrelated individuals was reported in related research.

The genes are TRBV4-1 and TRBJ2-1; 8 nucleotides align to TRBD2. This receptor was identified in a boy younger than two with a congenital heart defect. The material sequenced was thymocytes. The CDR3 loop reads CASSPRGSRGGLGSEQFF. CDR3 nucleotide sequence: TGCGCCAGCAGCCCAAGGGGGTCGCGAGGGGGACTAGGTAGTGAGCAGTTCTTC.